This T cell receptor beta chain appears in the sequencing data of a study of response to subunit inactivated influenza vaccine. V was pared by 3 bases and J by 2 bases, with 18 bases of the junction left unmatched. In germline, CDR1 is LGHNA, CDR2 YNFKEQ. The CDR3 runs to 21 residues. A few counts support this clonotype. TCRdb analysed the RT-PCR reads with MiXCR anew, one entry per CDR3 protein. The table records some 850,000 distinct CDR3 sequences, approximately 17% of them present only once. The V call is TRBV4-2, the J call TRBJ2-3; 12 nucleotides line up with TRBD2. The TCR originated in a man aged 50 to 59 who received an inactivated influenza vaccine. Here the sequenced sample was PBMCs from blood, taken less than 6 days after vaccination. This CDR3 is CASSHHGPRLAGVHITDTQYF. The CDR3 DNA is TGTGCCAGCAGCCACCACGGCCCCCGACTAGCGGGAGTTCACATCACAGATACGCAGTATTTT.